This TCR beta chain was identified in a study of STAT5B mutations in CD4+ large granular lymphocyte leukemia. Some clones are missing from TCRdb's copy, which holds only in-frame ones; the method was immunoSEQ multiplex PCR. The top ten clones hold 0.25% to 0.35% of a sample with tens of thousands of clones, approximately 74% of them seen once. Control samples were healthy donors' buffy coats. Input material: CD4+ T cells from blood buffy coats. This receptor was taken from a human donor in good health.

This chain's CDR3 is CATSRGGTDNEQYF. The CDR3 coding sequence is TGTGCCACCAGCAGAGGTGGGACAGACAACGAGCAGTACTTC. This chain uses TRBV15 with TRBJ2-7, with 7 bases identical to TRBD1. There are 14 residues in the CDR3. The ends lost 1 base at V and 5 bases at J; junction bases unmatched: 5. Germline V CDR1 and CDR2: LNHNV, YYDKDF (reference sequence).